The rows below give T cell receptor beta chains drawn from one sample of a study of beta chain features in type 1 diabetes. Assay: immunoSEQ multiplex PCR; the TCRdb copy retains only in-frame clones and omits some. This table has about 180,000 clones, 10% to 15% appearing once. Sequencing was done on a sample of central memory CD4+ T cells from blood. Receptors originate from a woman between 18 and 29 years old in good health. Each CDR3 is given with its conserved first and last residue. The D gene is left open where the match is weak. Part of the rows lack a size; the others show once, few, many or a class for expanded clones.

cdr3_aa cdr3_nt d_call j_call v_call clone_size
CASSPPGTGKGYTF TGTGCCAGCAGTCCGCCTGGGACAGGGAAGGGCTACACCTTC TRBD1 TRBJ1-2 TRBV6-5 -
CAWKVPGGSYEQYF TGTGCCTGGAAGGTACCAGGGGGATCCTACGAGCAGTACTTC TRBD1 TRBJ2-7 TRBV30 -
CANNGTSGTDTQYF TGTGCCAATAACGGGACTAGCGGGACAGATACGCAGTATTTT TRBD2 TRBJ2-3 TRBV27 -
CASSSSLRGETQYF TGTGCCAGCAGTTCGTCTCTTCGGGGAGAGACCCAGTACTTC - TRBJ2-5 TRBV27 few
CASSLGGSSYNEQFF TGCGCCAGCAGCTTGGGTGGGAGCTCCTACAATGAGCAGTTCTTC - TRBJ2-1 TRBV5-1 -
CASSLDTTGTSFNEQYF TGTGCCAGCAGCTTAGATACCACCGGGACTAGCTTCAACGAGCAGTACTTC TRBD2 TRBJ2-7 TRBV7-2 -
CASTGRYRVASNQPQHF TGTGCCAGCACAGGCCGGTACAGGGTGGCAAGCAATCAGCCCCAGCATTTT - TRBJ1-5 TRBV28 few
CASSLDGSAYEQYF TGCGCCAGCAGCTTAGACGGGTCGGCCTACGAGCAGTACTTC - TRBJ2-7 TRBV5-1 few
CAWRATNTGNTIYF TGTGCCTGGAGGGCAACGAATACTGGAAACACCATATATTTT - TRBJ1-3 TRBV30 few
CASSPQTGIYSGANVLTF TGTGCCAGCAGCCCACAGACAGGGATCTACTCTGGGGCCAACGTCCTGACTTTC TRBD1 TRBJ2-6 TRBV7-9 -
CASSFQGLSGELFF TGTGCCAGCAGTTTTCAGGGGTTATCCGGGGAGCTGTTTTTT - TRBJ2-2 TRBV2 few
CASSSGAGNYGYTF TGTGCCAGCAGTTCTGGTGCAGGGAACTATGGCTACACCTTC - TRBJ1-2 TRBV7-9 few
CSFQGQGGNQPQHF TGCAGCTTCCAGGGACAGGGTGGCAATCAGCCCCAGCATTTT TRBD1 TRBJ1-5 TRBV29-1 few
CASSVGDRGLTDTQYF TGTGCCAGCAGCGTCGGGGACAGGGGCCTCACAGATACGCAGTATTTT TRBD1 TRBJ2-3 TRBV9 -
CASSRVAGRELFF TGTGCCAGTAGTAGGGTAGCGGGGCGCGAGCTGTTTTTT TRBD2 TRBJ2-2 TRBV19 few
CASSSTSGNPDTQYF TGTGCCAGCAGCTCGACTAGCGGGAACCCAGATACGCAGTATTTT TRBD2 TRBJ2-3 TRBV7-9 once
CASSAAGLAGVGEQFF TGTGCCAGCAGCGCCGCGGGACTAGCGGGAGTCGGTGAGCAGTTCTTC TRBD2 TRBJ2-1 TRBV9 few
CASSQDPDRSYTF TGCGCCAGCAGCCAAGATCCGGACAGGAGCTACACCTTC TRBD1 TRBJ1-2 TRBV4-3 -
CASSLEGRTEAFF TGCGCCAGCAGCTTGGAAGGGAGGACTGAAGCTTTCTTT - TRBJ1-1 TRBV5-1 few
CASSLGSQAAGELFF TGTGCCAGCAGCTTAGGGAGCCAAGCGGCCGGGGAGCTGTTTTTT - TRBJ2-2 TRBV7-8 few
CASKRGGLQETQYF TGCGCCAGCAAGCGGGGGGGACTCCAAGAGACCCAGTACTTC TRBD2 TRBJ2-5 TRBV5-1 few
CASRGALGVTYGYTF TGCGCCAGCAGGGGGGCCTTGGGGGTCACCTATGGCTACACCTTC - TRBJ1-2 TRBV5-1 few
CASSLGAGPALGYTF TGTGCCAGCAGCTTAGGGGCAGGCCCGGCTTTAGGCTACACCTTC - TRBJ1-2 TRBV11-2 few
CASSEETSGRYEQYF TGTGCCAGCAGTGAAGAGACTAGCGGAAGGTACGAGCAGTACTTC TRBD2 TRBJ2-7 TRBV2 -
CASSRFGGGDNEQFF TGTGCCAGCAGCCGTTTTGGGGGGGGAGACAATGAGCAGTTCTTC TRBD2 TRBJ2-1 TRBV4-2 -
CASSGGLAPPDTQYF TGTGCCAGCAGTGGAGGACTAGCACCCCCAGATACGCAGTATTTT TRBD2 TRBJ2-3 TRBV28 -
CAISAEETDTQYF TGTGCCATCAGTGCAGAGGAAACAGATACGCAGTATTTT - TRBJ2-3 TRBV10-3 -
CASSSTGTGEREQYF TGTGCCAGCAGCTCCACCGGGACAGGGGAACGGGAGCAGTACTTC TRBD1 TRBJ2-7 TRBV9 -
CASSLGSSGDSNEQFF TGCGCCAGCAGCTTGGGGTCTAGCGGGGACTCCAATGAGCAGTTCTTC TRBD2 TRBJ2-1 TRBV5-1 few
CASSALQGRKLFF TGTGCCAGCAGTGCTCTCCAGGGGCGAAAACTGTTTTTT - TRBJ1-4 TRBV27 few
CASSLAQRRGIQYF TGTGCCAGCAGTTTAGCCCAGCGCCGGGGCATTCAGTACTTC - TRBJ2-4 TRBV6-1 few
CASSYLDRAGDTQYF TGTGCCAGCAGTTACTTGGACAGGGCGGGAGATACGCAGTATTTT TRBD1 TRBJ2-3 TRBV2 -
CSGQGSETQYF TGCAGCGGGCAGGGTTCGGAGACCCAGTACTTC - TRBJ2-5 TRBV29-1 few
CASSPGKPRQPQHF TGTGCCAGCAGCCCAGGGAAACCAAGGCAGCCCCAGCATTTT - TRBJ1-5 TRBV7-2 -
CASSQETSPLNEQFF TGTGCCAGCAGCCAAGAGACTAGCCCACTGAATGAGCAGTTCTTC TRBD2 TRBJ2-1 TRBV4-2 few
CASSPPGGPDTQYF TGTGCCAGCTCACCCCCAGGAGGACCAGATACGCAGTATTTT - TRBJ2-3 TRBV18 few
CASSQGAAGNNEQFF TGCGCCAGCAGCCAAGGAGCGGCGGGCAACAATGAGCAGTTCTTC - TRBJ2-1 TRBV4-1 -
CAWSGDRGETQYF TGTGCCTGGAGTGGAGACAGGGGAGAGACCCAGTACTTC TRBD1 TRBJ2-5 TRBV30 -
CSADSRTEAFF TGCAGTGCTGACAGTAGGACTGAAGCTTTCTTT - TRBJ1-1 TRBV20-1 -
CASIGQGRGYEQYF TGTGCCAGCATCGGACAGGGGCGGGGGTACGAGCAGTACTTC TRBD1 TRBJ2-7 TRBV5-6 -
CASSYPQGAKSEAFF TGTGCCAGCAGTTATCCCCAGGGGGCGAAGTCTGAAGCTTTCTTT TRBD1 TRBJ1-1 TRBV6-5 -
CASSSGQGAKLLSGNTIYF TGTGCCAGCAGTTCTGGGCAGGGGGCGAAACTACTCTCTGGAAACACCATATATTTT TRBD1 TRBJ1-3 TRBV28 few
CASSRDRQMNTEAFF TGTGCCAGCAGCCGGGACAGGCAAATGAACACTGAAGCTTTCTTT TRBD1 TRBJ1-1 TRBV5-4 -
CASSYSTGEQYF TGTGCCAGCAGTTACTCAACGGGGGAGCAGTACTTC - TRBJ2-7 TRBV6-6 few
CSVEVSAGLNEQFF TGCAGCGTTGAAGTATCGGCAGGGCTCAATGAGCAGTTCTTC - TRBJ2-1 TRBV29-1 -
CASRDSHYGYTF TGTGCCAGCCGCGACAGCCACTATGGCTACACCTTC - TRBJ1-2 TRBV6-5 few
CASSPRRRTEAFF TGTGCCAGCAGCCCCCGGAGAAGGACTGAAGCTTTCTTT - TRBJ1-1 TRBV11-2 -
CASSLDSSSGNTIYF TGTGCCAGCAGCTTAGATTCCAGCTCTGGAAACACCATATATTTT - TRBJ1-3 TRBV11-2 few
CASSPPIRGLEDTQYF TGTGCCAGCTCACCCCCCATAAGGGGGCTTGAAGATACGCAGTATTTT TRBD1 TRBJ2-3 TRBV18 many
CASSLGLALTYEQYF TGCGCCAGCAGCTTAGGACTAGCGTTAACCTACGAGCAGTACTTC TRBD2 TRBJ2-7 TRBV5-1 -
CSVGQGAMSEKLFF TGCAGCGTTGGGCAGGGGGCAATGAGTGAAAAACTGTTTTTT TRBD1 TRBJ1-4 TRBV29-1 few
CASGAGRITDTQYF TGTGCCAGCGGGGCGGGGCGGATCACAGATACGCAGTATTTT - TRBJ2-3 TRBV7-3 -